The sequence of this T cell receptor beta chain was determined in a study of Ad26.COV2.S vaccination and SARS-CoV-2 variants. Only in-frame clones appear in the TCRdb table, and some are missing; sequencing was by immunoSEQ multiplex PCR. The sample has a few hundred thousand clones; about four fifths are singletons. Treatment noted: 15 to 20 received Ad26.COV2.S at low or high dose, single or two shots; several received placebo; per-sample allocation not given. Each sample was drawn 63 days after the first injection (of vaccine or placebo). The vaccine antigen was prefusion-stabilized Wuhan SARS-CoV-2 spike. V gave up 7 bases and J gave up 0 bases; unmatched junction bases: 7. This CDR3 has 15 residues. CDR1 is SGHRS and CDR2 is YFSETQ in the germline V gene.

This chain links TRBV5-1 with TRBJ2-5; 9 positions match TRBD2. The TCR sequence derives from a person between 18 and 65 years old who received the Ad26.COV2.S COVID-19 vaccine or a placebo. The starting material was peripheral blood, obtained in a trial of Ad26.COV2.S vaccine versus placebo. CDR3 nucleotide sequence: TGCGCCAGCGCTAAAGCGGGGGGAAACCAAGAGACCCAGTACTTC. This gives the protein CASAKAGGNQETQYF.